This entry concerns a single TCR beta chain. Antigen unknown. The CDR3 totals 14 residues. The junction had 1 base not matched to a gene; V was cut back by 0 bases and J by 6 bases. Germline assignment: CDR1 SGHRS and CDR2 YFSETQ. Sequenced by immunoSEQ multiplex PCR; TCRdb stores in-frame clones only, minus some. The sample lists hundreds of thousands of clones, around 96% occurring once. The source of the sample is a study of shared clonotypes between healthy human individuals. Across the whole study: The cohort had a couple of women and three men, ages 18 to 49. Three plates each covered CD4 naive and memory; CD8 naive two, CD8 memory one. The study, taken as a whole, reports: Clonotype sharing among the donors was expected to vary with sequencing depth. Rarefaction revealed incomplete sorted-subset sequencing despite large depth.

The naive CD8 fraction comprised CD45RO-negative cells positively selected for CCR7 and excluded terminally differentiated effector memory CD45RA+ cells. The TCR originated in a woman aged 25-40 years in good health. J is TRBJ2-1 and V is TRBV5-1, with 9 positions matching TRBD2. Material for sequencing was naive CD8+ T cells sorted from blood. The CDR3 DNA reads as TGCGCCAGCAGCTTGGGACTAGCGGCCAATGAGCAGTTCTTC. Encoded protein: CASSLGLAANEQFF.